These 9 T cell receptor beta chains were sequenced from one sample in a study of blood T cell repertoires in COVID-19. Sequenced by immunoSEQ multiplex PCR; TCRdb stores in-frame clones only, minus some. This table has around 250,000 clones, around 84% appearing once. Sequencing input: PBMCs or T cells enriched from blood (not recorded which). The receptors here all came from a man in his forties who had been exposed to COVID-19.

The CDR3 region is CASSSFPGGETQYF. In nucleotides, the CDR3 is TGTGCCAGCTCTAGCTTCCCAGGCGGGGAGACCCAGTACTTC. The chain uses TRBV6-5 and TRBJ2-5; possibly TRBD2 for D (5 bases). Trimming removed 8 bases at V and 5 bases at J, with 18 bases between. Germline loops: CDR1 MNHEY, CDR2 SVGAGI. This CDR3 comprises 14 residues.

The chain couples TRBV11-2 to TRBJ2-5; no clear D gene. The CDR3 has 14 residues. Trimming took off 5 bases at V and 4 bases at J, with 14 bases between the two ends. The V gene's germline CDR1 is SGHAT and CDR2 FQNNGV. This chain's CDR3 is CASSPRPVVETQYF. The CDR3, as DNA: TGTGCCAGCAGCCCCAGGCCCGTTGTAGAGACCCAGTACTTC.

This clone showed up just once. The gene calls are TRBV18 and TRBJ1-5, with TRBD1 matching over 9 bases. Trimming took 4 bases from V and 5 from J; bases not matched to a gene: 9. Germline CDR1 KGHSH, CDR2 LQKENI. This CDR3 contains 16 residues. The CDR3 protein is CASSRSGTGYYQPQHF. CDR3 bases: TGTGCCAGCTCACGCTCCGGGACAGGGTATTATCAGCCCCAGCATTTT.

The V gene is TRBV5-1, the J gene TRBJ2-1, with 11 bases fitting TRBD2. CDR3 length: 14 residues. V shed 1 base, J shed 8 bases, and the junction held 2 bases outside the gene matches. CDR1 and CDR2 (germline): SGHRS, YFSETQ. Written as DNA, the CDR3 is TGCGCCAGCAGCTTGCTAGCGGGAGGTGATGAGCAGTTCTTC. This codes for CASSLLAGGDEQFF.

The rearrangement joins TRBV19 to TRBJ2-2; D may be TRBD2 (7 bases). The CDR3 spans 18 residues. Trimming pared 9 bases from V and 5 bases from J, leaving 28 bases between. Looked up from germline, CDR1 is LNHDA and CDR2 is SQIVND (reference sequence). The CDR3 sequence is CASLGRDITRGGTGELFF. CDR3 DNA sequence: TGTGCCAGCTTAGGCCGGGACATAACAAGGGGAGGGACCGGGGAGCTGTTTTTT.

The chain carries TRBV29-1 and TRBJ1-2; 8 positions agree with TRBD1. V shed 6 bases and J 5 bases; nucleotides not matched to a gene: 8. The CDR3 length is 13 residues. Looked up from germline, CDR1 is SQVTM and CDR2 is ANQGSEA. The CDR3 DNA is TGCAGCGTGGGTAGACAGGGGTGGTATGGCTACACCTTC. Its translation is CSVGRQGWYGYTF.

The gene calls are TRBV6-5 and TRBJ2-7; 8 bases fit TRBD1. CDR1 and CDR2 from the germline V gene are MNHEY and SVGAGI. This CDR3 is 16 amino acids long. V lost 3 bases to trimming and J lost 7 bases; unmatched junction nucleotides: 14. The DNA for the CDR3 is TGTGCCAGCAGTTATACCTACAGGGGGAATATAGGGGAGCAGTACTTC. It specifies CASSYTYRGNIGEQYF.

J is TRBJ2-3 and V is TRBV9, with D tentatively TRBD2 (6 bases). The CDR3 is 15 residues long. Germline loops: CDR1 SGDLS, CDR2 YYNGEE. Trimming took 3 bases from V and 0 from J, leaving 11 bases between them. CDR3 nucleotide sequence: TGTGCCAGCAGCGAAACGGGACTCAGCACAGATACGCAGTATTTT. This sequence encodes CASSETGLSTDTQYF.

The CDR3 here is CASSPPRGRGQPQHF. Here the CDR3 DNA reads TGTGCCAGCTCACCACCACGAGGGCGGGGCCAGCCCCAGCATTTT. The chain recombines TRBV18 with TRBJ1-5; possibly TRBD1 for D (5 bases). CDR1 is KGHSH and CDR2 is LQKENI in the germline V gene. The CDR3 extends over 15 amino acids. Trimming left V 0 bases short and J 7 bases short, with 13 bases between.